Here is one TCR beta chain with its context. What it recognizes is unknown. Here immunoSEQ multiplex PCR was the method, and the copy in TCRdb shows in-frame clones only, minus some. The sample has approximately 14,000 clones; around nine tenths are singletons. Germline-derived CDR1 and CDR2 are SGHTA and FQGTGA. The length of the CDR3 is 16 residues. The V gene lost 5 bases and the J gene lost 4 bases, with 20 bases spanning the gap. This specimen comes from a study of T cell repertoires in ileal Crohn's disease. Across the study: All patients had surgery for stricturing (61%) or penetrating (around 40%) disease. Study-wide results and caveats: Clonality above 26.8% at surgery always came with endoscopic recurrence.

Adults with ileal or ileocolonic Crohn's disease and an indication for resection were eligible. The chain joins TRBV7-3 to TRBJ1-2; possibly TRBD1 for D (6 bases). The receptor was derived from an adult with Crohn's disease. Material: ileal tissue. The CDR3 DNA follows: TGTGCCAGCAGCCCAGGGAGGGAGGGGGAAAGCTATGGCTACACCTTC. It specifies CASSPGREGESYGYTF.